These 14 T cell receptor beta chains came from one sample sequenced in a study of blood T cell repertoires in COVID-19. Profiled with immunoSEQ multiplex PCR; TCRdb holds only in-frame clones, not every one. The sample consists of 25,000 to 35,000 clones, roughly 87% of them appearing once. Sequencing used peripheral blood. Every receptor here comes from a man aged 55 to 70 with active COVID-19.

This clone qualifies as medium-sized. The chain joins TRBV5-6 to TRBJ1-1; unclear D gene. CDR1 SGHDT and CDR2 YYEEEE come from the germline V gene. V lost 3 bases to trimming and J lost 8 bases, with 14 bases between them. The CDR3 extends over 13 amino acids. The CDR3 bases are TGTGCCAGCAGCTATATAAGCTCCTCGGAAGCTTTCTTT. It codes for CASSYISSSEAFF.

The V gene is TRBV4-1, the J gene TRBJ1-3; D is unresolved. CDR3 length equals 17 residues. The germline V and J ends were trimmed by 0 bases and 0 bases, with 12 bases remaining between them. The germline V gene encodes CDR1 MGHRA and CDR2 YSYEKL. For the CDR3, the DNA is TGCGCCAGCAGCCAAGATAGCGACCGAACCTCTGGAAACACCATATATTTT. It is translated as CASSQDSDRTSGNTIYF.

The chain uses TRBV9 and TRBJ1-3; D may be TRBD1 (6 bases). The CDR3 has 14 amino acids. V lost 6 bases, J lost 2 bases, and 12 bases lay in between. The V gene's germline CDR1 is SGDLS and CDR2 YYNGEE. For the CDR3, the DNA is TGTGCCAGCACCAAGACAGGTACTGGAAACACCATATATTTT. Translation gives CASTKTGTGNTIYF.

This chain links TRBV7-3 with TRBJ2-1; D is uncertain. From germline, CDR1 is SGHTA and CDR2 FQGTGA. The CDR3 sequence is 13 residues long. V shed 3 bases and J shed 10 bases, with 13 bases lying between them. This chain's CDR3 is CASSFWASGEQFF. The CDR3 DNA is TGTGCCAGCAGCTTCTGGGCCTCTGGGGAGCAGTTCTTC.

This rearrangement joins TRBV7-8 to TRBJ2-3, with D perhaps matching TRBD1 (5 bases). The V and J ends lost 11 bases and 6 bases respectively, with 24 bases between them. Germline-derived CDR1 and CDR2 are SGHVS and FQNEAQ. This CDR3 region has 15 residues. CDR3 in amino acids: CASSRQGRTWDTQYF. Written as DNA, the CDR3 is TGTGCCTCCTCACGGCAGGGCCGAACGTGGGATACGCAGTATTTT.

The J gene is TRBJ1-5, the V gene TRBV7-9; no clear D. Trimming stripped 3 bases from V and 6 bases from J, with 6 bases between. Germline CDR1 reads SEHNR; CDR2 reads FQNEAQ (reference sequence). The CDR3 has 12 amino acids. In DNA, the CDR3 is TGTGCCAGCAGCTTGGGGAGTCAGCCCCAGCATTTT. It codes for CASSLGSQPQHF.

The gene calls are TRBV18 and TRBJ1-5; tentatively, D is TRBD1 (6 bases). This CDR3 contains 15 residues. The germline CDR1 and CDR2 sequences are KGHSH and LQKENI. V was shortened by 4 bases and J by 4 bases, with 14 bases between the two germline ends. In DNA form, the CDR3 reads TGTGCCAGCTCACGGGAGACAGGAAAAAATCAGCCCCAGCATTTT. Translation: CASSRETGKNQPQHF.

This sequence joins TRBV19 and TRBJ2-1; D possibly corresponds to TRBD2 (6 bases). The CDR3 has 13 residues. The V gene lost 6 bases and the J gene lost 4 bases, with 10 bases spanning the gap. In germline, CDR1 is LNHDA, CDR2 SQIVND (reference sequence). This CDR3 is CASRSGGYNEQFF. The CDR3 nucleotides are TGTGCCAGTAGGTCCGGGGGATACAATGAGCAGTTCTTC.

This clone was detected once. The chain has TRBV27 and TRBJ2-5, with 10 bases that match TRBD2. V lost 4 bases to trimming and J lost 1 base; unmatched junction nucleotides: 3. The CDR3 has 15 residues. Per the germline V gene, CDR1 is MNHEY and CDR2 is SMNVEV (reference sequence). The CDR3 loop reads CASSSASGGQETQYF. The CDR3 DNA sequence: TGTGCCAGCAGTTCGGCTAGCGGGGGCCAAGAGACCCAGTACTTC.

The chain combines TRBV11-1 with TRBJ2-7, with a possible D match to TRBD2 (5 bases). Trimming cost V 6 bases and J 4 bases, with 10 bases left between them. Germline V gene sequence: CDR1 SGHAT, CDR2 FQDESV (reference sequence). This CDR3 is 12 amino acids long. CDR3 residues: CASSSGNYEQYF. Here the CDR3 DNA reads TGTGCCAGCAGTTCCGGGAATTACGAGCAGTACTTC.

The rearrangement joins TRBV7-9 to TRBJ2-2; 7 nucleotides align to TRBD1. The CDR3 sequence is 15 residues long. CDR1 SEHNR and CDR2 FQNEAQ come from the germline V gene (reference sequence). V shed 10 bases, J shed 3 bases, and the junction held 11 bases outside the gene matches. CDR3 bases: TGTGCCAACCCCAAGGGGGCCGAGTACACCGGGGAGCTGTTTTTT. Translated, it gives CANPKGAEYTGELFF.

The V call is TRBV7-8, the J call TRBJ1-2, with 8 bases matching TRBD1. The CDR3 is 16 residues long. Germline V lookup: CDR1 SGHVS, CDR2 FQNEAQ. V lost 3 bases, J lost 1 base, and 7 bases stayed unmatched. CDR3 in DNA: TGTGCCAGCAGCTTGCAGACAGGGGTGTTTAACTATGGCTACACCTTC. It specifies CASSLQTGVFNYGYTF.

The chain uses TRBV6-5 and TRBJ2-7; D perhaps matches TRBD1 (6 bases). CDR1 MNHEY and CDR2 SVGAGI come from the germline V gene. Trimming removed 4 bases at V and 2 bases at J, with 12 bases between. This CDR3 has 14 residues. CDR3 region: CASSSHRATYEQYF. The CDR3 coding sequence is TGTGCCAGCAGTTCCCACAGGGCGACCTACGAGCAGTACTTC.

This CDR3 reads CASTLKSSTASGYTF. The CDR3 DNA reads TGTGCCAGCACCCTAAAAAGCTCAACAGCAAGTGGCTACACCTTC. V usage is TRBV7-8 and J usage is TRBJ1-2; the D is unclear. V gave up 7 bases and J gave up 7 bases, with 22 bases separating them. Germline lookup yields CDR1 SGHVS and CDR2 FQNEAQ. CDR3 length: 15 residues.